The 20 T cell receptor beta chains reported below all come from one sample, sequenced in a study of Ad26.COV2.S vaccination and SARS-CoV-2 variants. Treatment denoted: roughly 19 received Ad26.COV2.S at low or high dose, single or two shots; about five received placebo; per-sample allocation not given. Day 63 following the first vaccine or placebo injection was when the samples were taken. Sequencing used immunoSEQ multiplex PCR; TCRdb keeps in-frame clones, though not all of them. There are about 390,000 clones in the sample; about 90% occur only once, and approximately 1.6% lies in the top ten. The material was peripheral blood, obtained in a trial of Ad26.COV2.S vaccine versus placebo. These receptors all stem from a person between 18 and 65 years old who received the Ad26.COV2.S COVID-19 vaccine or a placebo.

The V gene is TRBV27, the J gene TRBJ2-3, with 13 nucleotides matching TRBD2. CDR1 and CDR2 (germline): MNHEY, SMNVEV (reference sequence). CDR3 length: 16 residues. V lost 6 bases to trimming and J lost 2 bases; unmatched junction nucleotides: 5. Here the CDR3 reads CASSRLAGGLTDTQYF. The DNA of the CDR3 is TGTGCCAGCAGCCGACTAGCGGGGGGACTCACAGATACGCAGTATTTT.

This chain links TRBV5-1 with TRBJ1-4; D is uncertain. Germline CDR1 and CDR2: SGHRS and YFSETQ. This CDR3 is built from 10 residues. CDR3 in amino acids: CAARFEKLFF. In DNA form, the CDR3 reads TGCGCGGCTCGGTTTGAAAAACTGTTTTTT. Filled out from reference TRBV5-1 and TRBJ1-4, the complete variable domain reads KAGVTQTPRYLIKTRGQQVTLSCSPISGHRSVSWYQQTPGQGLQFLFEYFSETQRNKGNFPGRFSGRQFSNSRSEMNVSTLELGDSALYLCAARFEKLFFGSGTQLSVL.

The J gene is TRBJ2-1, the V gene TRBV6-6; D is unclear. Germline CDR1 MNHNY, CDR2 SVGAGI (reference sequence). The CDR3 sequence is 11 residues long. Trimming removed 2 bases at V and 15 bases at J, with 11 bases between. The chain's CDR3 is CASSYILESFF. In DNA, the CDR3 is TGTGCCAGCAGTTACATCTTAGAGTCGTTCTTC.

V gene TRBV11-2 combines with J gene TRBJ1-2; TRBD1 matches 9 bases. This CDR3 is built from 15 residues. V was clipped by 4 bases and J by 2 bases; unmatched bases: 5. Germline values: CDR1 SGHAT, CDR2 FQNNGV. Here the CDR3 reads CASSSDRGINYGYTF. CDR3 bases: TGTGCCAGCAGCTCGGACAGGGGTATAAACTATGGCTACACCTTC.

This clone is a singleton in its sample. The rearrangement links TRBV4-1 to TRBJ2-5, with TRBD2 as a possible D gene (5 bases). Trimming pared 4 bases from V and 5 bases from J, leaving 11 bases between. The CDR3 is 13 amino acids. Germline V gives CDR1 MGHRA, CDR2 YSYEKL. CDR3 amino acids: CASSLGVRETQYF. CDR3 nucleotides: TGCGCCAGCAGCCTCGGGGTCAGGGAGACCCAGTACTTC.

The rearrangement links TRBV27 to TRBJ2-7, with D tentatively TRBD2 (5 bases). The germline V gene encodes CDR1 MNHEY and CDR2 SMNVEV (reference sequence). The length of the CDR3 is 14 residues. V lost 4 bases, J lost 0 bases, and 10 bases lay in between. The CDR3 DNA sequence: TGTGCCAGCAGTTGGGGAGTTGGCTCCTACGAGCAGTACTTC. It specifies CASSWGVGSYEQYF.

In this sample, this clone turned up once. Different DNA sequences within this sample yield the same CDR3. The chain uses TRBV19 and TRBJ2-7; D is perhaps TRBD2 (7 bases). V was clipped by 3 bases and J by 2 bases, with 11 bases between them. Per the germline V gene, CDR1 is LNHDA and CDR2 is SQIVND (reference sequence). The CDR3 sequence is 14 residues long. CDR3 amino acids: CASSMAGATYEQYF. The CDR3 bases are TGTGCCAGTAGTATGGCGGGGGCTACCTACGAGCAGTACTTC.

V is TRBV7-9 and J is TRBJ2-1; D remains ambiguous. Trimming took off 5 bases at V and 8 bases at J, with 10 bases between the two ends. The germline V gene has CDR1 SEHNR and CDR2 FQNEAQ (reference sequence). This CDR3 contains 12 residues. The chain's CDR3 is CASSQIGYEQFF. The CDR3 bases are TGTGCCAGCAGCCAAATCGGGTATGAGCAGTTCTTC.

There are a few counts of this clone. The chain is built from TRBV11-2 and TRBJ2-7; D not resolved. Trimming left V 4 bases short and J 6 bases short, with 10 bases between. Germline loops: CDR1 SGHAT, CDR2 FQNNGV. The CDR3 is 12 amino acids. This CDR3 reads CASSSSRLEQYF. CDR3 coding DNA: TGTGCCAGCAGCTCCTCCCGTCTCGAGCAGTACTTC.

The gene calls are TRBV7-2 and TRBJ1-1; no clear D gene. Deletions cut 4 bases from V and 5 bases from J, with 11 bases between. Germline CDR1 reads SGHTA; CDR2 reads FQGNSA. This CDR3 has 13 amino acids. The CDR3 here is CASSWSKETEAFF. The CDR3 DNA follows: TGTGCCAGCAGCTGGAGCAAGGAGACTGAAGCTTTCTTT.

This clone was observed a few times. The chain uses TRBV5-1 and TRBJ2-1; 7 bases are a match to TRBD1. Losses at the gene ends were 7 bases for V and 8 bases for J; bases not matched to a gene: 12. Germline V gene sequence: CDR1 SGHRS, CDR2 YFSETQ. The CDR3 contains 14 residues. CDR3 bases: TGCGCCAGCGTAAAGGACAGGTTTAGCGATGAGCAGTTCTTC. Its translation: CASVKDRFSDEQFF.

The CDR3 here is CASSQVTLAGARDTQYF. Written as DNA, the CDR3 is TGCGCCAGCAGCCAAGTAACGCTAGCGGGGGCTCGCGATACGCAGTATTTT. The chain couples TRBV4-1 to TRBJ2-3, with TRBD2 matching over 10 bases. Unmatched junction bases numbered 10, after V lost 1 base and J lost 6 bases. Germline loops: CDR1 MGHRA, CDR2 YSYEKL. The CDR3 extends over 17 amino acids.

The V gene is TRBV29-1, the J gene TRBJ1-1; possibly TRBD1 for D (6 bases). V lost 7 bases to trimming and J lost 4 bases, with 13 bases between them. CDR3 length: 12 residues. Looked up from germline, CDR1 is SQVTM and CDR2 is ANQGSEA. The CDR3 sequence is CSANREGTEAFF. DNA for the CDR3: TGCAGCGCAAACAGGGAAGGCACTGAAGCTTTCTTT.

The rearrangement links TRBV12-2 to TRBJ1-4; the table's D call, TRBD1, has no DNA check behind it. TRBV12-2 is given as a pseudogene. The CDR3 length is 18 residues. The CDR3 spells CASRLDRERGSTNEKLFF. For the CDR3, the DNA is TGTGCAAGTCGCTTAGACAGGGAGAGGGGCTCAACTAATGAAAAACTGTTTTTT.

The CDR3: CASRKSHYGTDLAKNIQYF. DNA for the CDR3: TGTGCCAGCAGGAAGAGTCATTACGGGACAGATCTAGCCAAAAACATTCAGTACTTC. The chain is built from TRBV5-6 and TRBJ2-4; TRBD1 matches 7 bases. This CDR3 contains 19 residues. Germline CDR1 is SGHDT and CDR2 is YYEEEE. The V gene end was trimmed by 5 bases and the J gene end by 0 bases; junction bases not matched to a gene: 17.

The chain uses TRBV28 and TRBJ1-1, with a possible D match to TRBD1 (5 bases). Germline CDR1 is MDHEN and CDR2 is SYDVKM. V was clipped by 2 bases and J by 5 bases, with 12 bases between them. The CDR3 covers 14 residues. The CDR3 is CASSLLEGRTEAFF. CDR3 sequence (DNA): TGTGCCAGCAGTTTACTGGAGGGGAGGACTGAAGCTTTCTTT.

V gene TRBV6-6 combines with J gene TRBJ2-1; D gene ambiguous. The V gene lost 6 bases and the J gene lost 0 bases, with 9 bases spanning the gap. Germline V lookup: CDR1 MNHNY, CDR2 SVGAGI (reference sequence). The CDR3 is 14 residues long. As DNA, the CDR3 is TGTGCCAGCAGAGACCAGAGCTCCTACAATGAGCAGTTCTTC. Protein product: CASRDQSSYNEQFF.

The chain links TRBV5-6 to TRBJ1-1; no definite D call. V lost 0 bases and J lost 3, with 6 bases in between. The germline CDR1 and CDR2 sequences are SGHDT and YYEEEE. The CDR3 contains 13 residues. CDR3 sequence (DNA): TGTGCCAGCAGCTTGGATTCTGACACTGAAGCTTTCTTT. This sequence encodes CASSLDSDTEAFF.

The chain carries TRBV18 and TRBJ2-7; TRBD1 matches 12 bases. There are 16 residues in the CDR3. CDR1 and CDR2 (germline): KGHSH, LQKENI. Germline trimming cut 1 base from V and 3 bases from J; bases unmatched to any gene: 4. The CDR3 region has the DNA TGTGCCAGCTCACCACTCGGGACAGGGGGCGTCTACGAGCAGTACTTC. It specifies CASSPLGTGGVYEQYF.

The chain combines TRBV18 with TRBJ2-2, with D perhaps being TRBD1 or TRBD2 (6 bases each). The CDR3 consists of 17 residues. Germline V gene lookup returns CDR1 KGHSH and CDR2 LQKENI. V was clipped by 0 bases and J by 5 bases, with 16 bases between them. Here the CDR3 reads CASSPPFSEGGTGELFF. The CDR3, as DNA: TGTGCCAGCTCACCACCGTTCAGCGAGGGGGGAACCGGGGAGCTGTTTTTT.